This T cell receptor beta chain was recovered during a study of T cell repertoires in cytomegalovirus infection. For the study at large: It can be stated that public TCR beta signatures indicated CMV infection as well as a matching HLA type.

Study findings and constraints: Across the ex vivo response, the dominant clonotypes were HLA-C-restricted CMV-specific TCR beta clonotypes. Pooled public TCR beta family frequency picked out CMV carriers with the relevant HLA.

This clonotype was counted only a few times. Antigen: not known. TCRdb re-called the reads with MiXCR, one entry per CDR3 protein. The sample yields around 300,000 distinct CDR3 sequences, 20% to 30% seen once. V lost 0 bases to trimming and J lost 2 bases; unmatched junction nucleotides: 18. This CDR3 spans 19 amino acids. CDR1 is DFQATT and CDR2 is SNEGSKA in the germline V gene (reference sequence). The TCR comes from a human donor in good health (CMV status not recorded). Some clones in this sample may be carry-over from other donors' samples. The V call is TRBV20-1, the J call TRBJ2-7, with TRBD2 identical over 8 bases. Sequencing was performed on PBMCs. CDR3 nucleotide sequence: TGCAGTGCTAGAGATAGGCTCCGGGAGGGCCCAAGGCCGGCCTACGAGCAGTACTTC. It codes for CSARDRLREGPRPAYEQYF.